A single sample gave rise to the 16 T cell receptor beta chains below, sequenced in a study of blood T cell repertoires in COVID-19. Method: immunoSEQ multiplex PCR; TCRdb's copy keeps in-frame clones and lacks some. The data contain around 42,000 clones, around 88% of them seen just once; the ten biggest clones take up 3.7%. The specimen sequenced was peripheral blood. All receptors derive from a human donor in a cohort sampled during active COVID-19.

This rearrangement joins TRBV4-2 to TRBJ1-2; 7 bases line up with TRBD1. The CDR3 totals 14 residues. CDR1 and CDR2 from the germline V gene are LGHNA and YNFKEQ. J lost 2 bases, V lost 4 bases, and 4 bases had no gene match. The CDR3 protein is CASSPVTGNYGYTF. The CDR3 DNA follows: TGTGCCAGCAGCCCGGTGACAGGGAACTATGGCTACACCTTC.

This CDR3 is CASSSGTDLYEQYF. As DNA, the CDR3 is TGTGCCAGCAGTTCAGGGACAGACCTCTACGAGCAGTACTTC. The chain has TRBV6-2 or TRBV6-3 and TRBJ2-7; 7 bases line up with TRBD1. This CDR3 is 14 amino acids long. J gave up 3 bases and V 4 bases, and 6 bases lay outside the gene matches. Germline CDR1 MNHEY, CDR2 SVGEGT.

The chain couples TRBV3-1 (or the pseudogene TRBV3-2) to TRBJ1-2; the D gene is possibly TRBD1 (6 bases). The V gene's germline CDR1 is LGHDT and CDR2 YNNKEL (reference sequence). CDR3 length: 13 amino acids. Trimming shortened V by 1 base and J by 7 bases, and 10 bases separated the two germline ends. The CDR3 loop is CASSQGDRTGYTF. CDR3 DNA: TGTGCCAGCAGCCAAGGCGACAGGACTGGCTACACCTTC.

The chain links TRBV6-1 to TRBJ2-5, with a weak D call TRBD2 (6 bases). Germline V gives CDR1 MNHNS, CDR2 SASEGT. Trimming left V 1 base short and J 7 bases short, with 13 bases between. The CDR3 sequence is 14 residues long. CDR3 amino acids: CASSEGRRRGTQYF. DNA of the CDR3: TGTGCCAGCAGTGAAGGAAGGAGGAGGGGGACCCAGTACTTC.

The chain links TRBV12-5 to TRBJ1-6, with a possible D match to TRBD1 (6 bases). Trimming shortened V by 3 bases and J by 8 bases, and 11 bases separated the two germline ends. Germline lookup yields CDR1 LGHNT and CDR2 FRNRAP. The CDR3 is 14 residues long. The CDR3 nucleotides are TGTGCTAGTGGTTTAGGGGGTATGCATTCACCCCTCCACTTT. Translated, it gives CASGLGGMHSPLHF.

The chain links TRBV19 to TRBJ2-3; D uncertain. V lost 7 bases, J lost 0 bases, and 14 bases lay in between. There are 15 residues in the CDR3. Germline assignment: CDR1 LNHDA and CDR2 SQIVND (reference sequence). The CDR3 region is CASTQVYESTDTQYF. DNA for the CDR3: TGTGCCAGTACCCAGGTTTATGAGAGCACAGATACGCAGTATTTT.

This chain links TRBV10-3 with TRBJ2-3; 9 bases match TRBD1. J gave up 6 bases and V 6 bases, and 13 bases lay outside the gene matches. The germline gives CDR1 ENHRY, CDR2 SYGVKD. The CDR3 has 16 residues. CDR3 in DNA: TGTGCCATCAGCCAGTTAAAACAGGGGGCAGGGGATACGCAGTATTTT. Its translation is CAISQLKQGAGDTQYF.

The rearrangement uses TRBV18 and TRBJ2-7; TRBD1 is a possible D gene (6 bases). The CDR3 is made up of 15 amino acids. Germline V CDR1 and CDR2: KGHSH, LQKENI. V lost 3 bases and J 1 base, leaving 13 bases between the germline ends. The CDR3 DNA reads TGTGCCAGCTCACCCTGGACAGCCGATTCCTACGAGCAGTACTTC. Translating it yields CASSPWTADSYEQYF.

Only one count was recorded for this clone. The chain recombines TRBV30 with TRBJ1-2; D uncertain. From germline, CDR1 is GTSNPN and CDR2 SVGIG (reference sequence). This CDR3 spans 13 amino acids. The germline V and J ends were trimmed by 2 bases and 1 base, with 8 bases remaining between them. The DNA for the CDR3 is TGTGCCTGGAGTATGATAGATAACTATGGCTACACCTTC. Protein sequence: CAWSMIDNYGYTF.

This clone appeared once. The rearrangement uses TRBV7-2 and TRBJ1-2; the match to TRBD1 covers 9 bases. The V gene end was trimmed by 5 bases and the J gene end by 3 bases; junction bases not matched to a gene: 4. Germline-derived CDR1 and CDR2 are SGHTA and FQGNSA. There are 14 residues in the CDR3. The CDR3 DNA is TGTGCCAGCAGCACATGGACAGGGGACTATGGCTACACCTTC. This translates into CASSTWTGDYGYTF.

The J gene is TRBJ1-1, the V gene TRBV10-3; D is uncertain. Trimming cost V 10 bases and J 1 base, with 10 bases left between them. Per the germline V gene, CDR1 is ENHRY and CDR2 is SYGVKD. The CDR3 has 12 residues. In nucleotides, the CDR3 is TGTGCCACTTCCGGGAGGAACACTGAAGCTTTCTTT. Its translation is CATSGRNTEAFF.

The gene calls are TRBV27 and TRBJ2-3; weak D call: TRBD2 (6 bases). The CDR3 is 17 amino acids. Deletions cut 7 bases from V and 2 bases from J, with 22 bases between. Germline CDR1 is MNHEY and CDR2 is SMNVEV (reference sequence). CDR3: CASNPSRAGPSTDTQYF. CDR3 nucleotide sequence: TGTGCCAGCAATCCGAGCAGGGCGGGGCCCTCCACAGATACGCAGTATTTT.

The chain combines TRBV6-1 with TRBJ2-3, with D perhaps TRBD1 (6 bases). Trimming pared 4 bases from V and 4 bases from J, leaving 18 bases between. The V gene's germline CDR1 is MNHNS and CDR2 SASEGT. The CDR3 totals 16 residues. The CDR3 sequence: CASSVPVGAASDTQYF. The CDR3 DNA is TGTGCCAGCAGTGTTCCGGTGGGGGCGGCCTCAGATACGCAGTATTTT.

The rearrangement uses TRBV5-1 and TRBJ2-1, with 10 bases fitting TRBD2. Germline V gene sequence: CDR1 SGHRS, CDR2 YFSETQ. V shed 6 bases, J shed 8 bases, and the junction held 11 bases outside the gene matches. CDR3 length: 15 amino acids. The DNA for the CDR3 is TGCGCCAGCAAGAACGGGGCTAGCGGGGGCCATGAGCAGTTCTTC. Protein: CASKNGASGGHEQFF. The whole variable domain, filled in from reference TRBV5-1 and TRBJ2-1, reads KAGVTQTPRYLIKTRGQQVTLSCSPISGHRSVSWYQQTPGQGLQFLFEYFSETQRNKGNFPGRFSGRQFSNSRSEMNVSTLELGDSALYLCASKNGASGGHEQFFGPGTRLTVL.

The CDR3: CASSAGIMNTEAFF. CDR3 coding DNA: TGTGCCAGCAGTGCGGGGATAATGAACACTGAAGCTTTCTTT. This rearrangement joins TRBV2 to TRBJ1-1; no reliable D call. Germline V CDR1 and CDR2: SNHLY, FYNNEI. The ends were cut back, 4 bases at V and 0 bases at J, with 9 bases in the middle. The length of the CDR3 is 14 residues.

The table lists this clone with a count of one. The chain links TRBV7-9 to TRBJ2-3, with a tentative D call TRBD2 (5 bases). The germline V gene encodes CDR1 SEHNR and CDR2 FQNEAQ (reference sequence). The CDR3 contains 17 residues. V lost 2 bases and J lost 0, with 15 bases in between. CDR3 sequence: CASSLYGRGWSTDTQYF. CDR3 DNA sequence: TGTGCCAGCAGCTTATACGGCCGAGGGTGGAGCACAGATACGCAGTATTTT.